Below are 27 T cell receptor beta chains sequenced from a single sample in a study of shared clonotypes between healthy human individuals. Measured with immunoSEQ multiplex PCR; TCRdb has only the in-frame clones, and not every one. The sample contains more than 2 million clones, about 95% of which appear only once. Material for sequencing was naive CD4+ T cells sorted from blood. Regarding subset: CD45RA+ positively selected. These receptors originate from a man between 18 and 35 years old in good health.

This chain connects TRBV28 to TRBJ2-1; tentatively, D is TRBD1 or TRBD2 (6 bases each). This CDR3 contains 14 residues. Trimming cost V 10 bases and J 4 bases, with 17 bases left between them. Germline CDR1 and CDR2: MDHEN and SYDVKM. The CDR3 is CATGAGHSYNEQFF. In DNA, the CDR3 is TGTGCCACCGGTGCGGGACACTCATACAATGAGCAGTTCTTC.

This chain links TRBV7-9 with TRBJ1-4, with D possibly being TRBD1 (5 bases). Deletions cut 5 bases from V and 1 base from J, with 8 bases between. Germline CDR1 SEHNR, CDR2 FQNEAQ (reference sequence). The CDR3 consists of 14 residues. CDR3 loop: CASSPGRTNEKLFF. The CDR3 region has the DNA TGTGCCAGCAGCCCAGGGCGAACTAATGAAAAACTGTTTTTT.

V is TRBV7-9 and J is TRBJ1-2, with 8 bases identical to TRBD1. After removal of 8 bases from V and 1 base from J, the junction contained 6 bases not matched to a gene. This CDR3 has 14 residues. CDR1 is SEHNR, CDR2 FQNEAQ, per germline (reference sequence). The CDR3 sequence is CASSGQGINYGYTF. CDR3 DNA: TGTGCCAGCTCTGGACAGGGAATTAACTATGGCTACACCTTC.

This clone was found a few times. The chain recombines TRBV5-1 with TRBJ1-3; D not certain. The V gene's germline CDR1 is SGHRS and CDR2 YFSETQ. This CDR3 is 15 amino acids long. Trimming took off 4 bases at V and 2 bases at J, with 13 bases between the two ends. The CDR3 loop is CASSARQDPGNTIYF. In DNA form, the CDR3 reads TGCGCCAGCAGCGCCAGGCAGGACCCTGGAAACACCATATATTTT.

The chain combines TRBV28 with TRBJ2-7, with TRBD2 as a possible D gene (5 bases). CDR1 MDHEN and CDR2 SYDVKM come from the germline V gene. The CDR3 length is 14 residues. Trimming took 6 bases from V and 2 from J, leaving 14 bases between them. The CDR3 DNA reads as TGTGCCAGCAGGACCCTCGGGAAGACCTACGAGCAGTACTTC. This translates into CASRTLGKTYEQYF.

This chain links TRBV9 with TRBJ2-6; D might be TRBD2 (5 bases). The germline CDR1 and CDR2 sequences are SGDLS and YYNGEE. The CDR3 covers 17 residues. Trimming removed 0 bases from V and 0 bases from J, with 10 bases in between. In DNA, the CDR3 is TGTGCCAGCAGCGTAGGCGGGCACACCTCTGGGGCCAACGTCCTGACTTTC. The encoded protein is CASSVGGHTSGANVLTF.

The chain joins TRBV5-1 to TRBJ2-5; tentative D call: TRBD2 (6 bases). Per the germline V gene, CDR1 is SGHRS and CDR2 is YFSETQ. V was shortened by 4 bases and J by 4 bases, with 17 bases between the two germline ends. This CDR3 is 15 amino acids long. In nucleotides, the CDR3 is TGCGCCAGCAGCGTAACCGGGACTCTAGGAGAGACCCAGTACTTC. The encoded protein is CASSVTGTLGETQYF.

The V and J genes are TRBV6-1 and TRBJ1-2; D is undetermined. The CDR3 has 11 amino acids. Per germline, CDR1 MNHNS and CDR2 SASEGT. Trimming cost V 6 bases and J 4 bases, with 6 bases left between them. The CDR3 DNA is TGTGCCAGCAGACAGAGCTATGGCTACACCTTC. Amino acid sequence: CASRQSYGYTF.

The genes are TRBV28 and TRBJ2-7, with TRBD1 identical over 8 bases. Germline V gene sequence: CDR1 MDHEN, CDR2 SYDVKM. Losses at the gene ends were 2 bases for V and 3 bases for J; bases not matched to a gene: 6. This CDR3 has 15 residues. CDR3 sequence reads: CASSLIGTGGYEQYF. In nucleotides, the CDR3 is TGTGCCAGCAGTTTAATAGGGACAGGAGGCTACGAGCAGTACTTC.

The gene calls are TRBV4-3 and TRBJ2-1; D possibly corresponds to TRBD2 (6 bases). In germline, CDR1 is LGHNA, CDR2 YSLEER. This CDR3 spans 17 amino acids. The V gene lost 0 bases and the J gene lost 6 bases, with 18 bases spanning the gap. The DNA for the CDR3 is TGCGCCAGCAGCCAAGAATCTTCTAGCGCTCGATTCAATGAGCAGTTCTTC. It translates to CASSQESSSARFNEQFF.

The chain carries TRBV7-9 and TRBJ1-2, with D perhaps matching TRBD1 (6 bases). The ends were cut back, 4 bases at V and 2 bases at J, with 14 bases in the middle. The CDR3 covers 15 residues. The germline gives CDR1 SEHNR, CDR2 FQNEAQ (reference sequence). The CDR3 nucleotides read TGTGCCAGCAGCTCCACGGCGGACAGAAACTATGGCTACACCTTC. It yields the protein CASSSTADRNYGYTF.

The rearrangement uses TRBV7-2 and TRBJ2-1; TRBD2 agrees at 7 bases. V gave up 8 bases and J gave up 8 bases; unmatched junction bases: 12. Germline CDR1 and CDR2: SGHTA and FQGNSA. The CDR3 loop spans 14 amino acids. In nucleotides, the CDR3 is TGTGCCAGCCGGTGGCGGGAGCTATCAGATGAGCAGTTCTTC. It codes for CASRWRELSDEQFF.

This clone was seen only once. Sequence at one end of the junction differs from germline and may be a read error. The chain uses TRBV11-2 and TRBJ1-5; 9 bases fit TRBD1. Germline CDR1 SGHAT, CDR2 FQNNGV. There are 19 residues in the CDR3. CDR3: CASSVESGTGRVSNQPQHF. Here the CDR3 DNA reads TGTGCCAGCAGCGTAGAATCCGGGACAGGGAGGGTATCCAATCAGCCCCAGCATTTT.

The chain is built from TRBV5-1 and TRBJ2-5; a weak D match, TRBD2 (5 bases). CDR1 SGHRS and CDR2 YFSETQ come from the germline V gene. Trimming shortened V by 2 bases and J by 2 bases, and 7 bases separated the two germline ends. The CDR3 covers 13 residues. The DNA of the CDR3 is TGCGCCAGCAGCTTCGGGATTCAAGAGACCCAGTACTTC. Translation gives CASSFGIQETQYF.

This chain joins TRBV4-3 and TRBJ2-7; 9 bases are a match to TRBD1. In germline, CDR1 is LGHNA, CDR2 YSLEER. The V gene end was trimmed by 3 bases and the J gene end by 3 bases; junction bases not matched to a gene: 9. This CDR3 contains 16 residues. The CDR3 DNA reads TGCGCCAGCAGCCATGCTCCCGGGACAGGGAACTACGAGCAGTACTTC. It specifies CASSHAPGTGNYEQYF.

This chain uses TRBV19 with TRBJ2-5, with unresolved D. Trimming shortened V by 4 bases and J by 1 base, and 7 bases separated the two germline ends. The CDR3 totals 13 residues. Looked up from germline, CDR1 is LNHDA and CDR2 is SQIVND (reference sequence). CDR3 in DNA: TGTGCCAGTAGTACGCGCCCCCAAGAGACCCAGTACTTC. Its protein product is CASSTRPQETQYF.

This chain uses TRBV12-5 with TRBJ2-7; D ambiguous. The CDR3 extends over 11 amino acids. Germline CDR1 is LGHNT and CDR2 is FRNRAP. V was pared by 6 bases and J by 4 bases, with 7 bases between. For the CDR3, the DNA is TGTGCTAGTGGGATGGATTACGAGCAGTACTTC. Its protein product is CASGMDYEQYF. The full variable domain, completed using reference TRBV12-5 and TRBJ2-7, is DARVTQTPRHKVTEMGQEVTMRCQPILGHNTVFWYRQTMMQGLELLAYFRNRAPLDDSGMPKDRFSAEMPDATLATLKIQPSEPRDSAVYFCASGMDYEQYFGPGTRLTVT.

The rearrangement links TRBV5-1 to TRBJ2-5, with a weak D call TRBD1 (5 bases). Germline V gene sequence: CDR1 SGHRS, CDR2 YFSETQ. V was pared by 0 bases and J by 7 bases, with 13 bases between. The CDR3 spans 14 residues. DNA of the CDR3: TGCGCCAGCAGCTTGGCCGACTCAAGGGGGACCCAGTACTTC. Translating it yields CASSLADSRGTQYF. The full variable domain, its missing parts supplied by reference TRBV5-1 and TRBJ2-5, is KAGVTQTPRYLIKTRGQQVTLSCSPISGHRSVSWYQQTPGQGLQFLFEYFSETQRNKGNFPGRFSGRQFSNSRSEMNVSTLELGDSALYLCASSLADSRGTQYFGPGTRLLVL.

CDR3 in amino acids: CASSADRGGSPLHF. CDR3 coding DNA: TGCGCCAGCAGTGCCGACAGGGGAGGTTCACCCCTCCACTTT. This chain connects TRBV10-1 to TRBJ1-6; 8 bases are a match to TRBD1. The CDR3 runs to 14 residues. Germline CDR1 reads WNHNN; CDR2 reads SYGVQD (reference sequence). V gave up 4 bases and J gave up 9 bases; unmatched junction bases: 5.

The chain uses TRBV10-2 and TRBJ1-4; no clear D. Germline values: CDR1 WSHSY, CDR2 SAAADI. V was clipped by 0 bases and J by 5 bases, with 4 bases between them. This CDR3 has 13 amino acids. The CDR3 here is CASSESLNEKLFF. Here the CDR3 DNA reads TGCGCCAGCAGTGAGTCTCTGAATGAAAAACTGTTTTTT.

The chain couples TRBV30 to TRBJ1-4; tentative D call: TRBD1 (5 bases). This CDR3 has 19 amino acids. Germline assignment: CDR1 GTSNPN and CDR2 SVGIG (reference sequence). The V gene lost 0 bases and the J gene lost 0 bases, with 20 bases spanning the gap. The DNA for the CDR3 is TGTGCCTGGAGTGTATCCCTCTCGGGGACTATTGCAACTAATGAAAAACTGTTTTTT. It encodes CAWSVSLSGTIATNEKLFF.

The rearrangement links TRBV7-9 to TRBJ1-3, with a weak D call TRBD1 (6 bases). The CDR3 spans 16 residues. CDR1 and CDR2 from the germline V gene are SEHNR and FQNEAQ (reference sequence). Between the trimmed V and J ends, which lost 3 bases and 0 bases, there was a span of 12 bases. DNA for the CDR3: TGTGCCAGCAGCTTGTCAGGGGTTTTCTCTGGAAACACCATATATTTT. Translation: CASSLSGVFSGNTIYF.

The genes are TRBV4-1 and TRBJ2-3, with unresolved D. The CDR3 covers 14 residues. V dropped 1 base and J dropped 4 bases, with 9 bases sitting between them. Germline V gene data show CDR1 as MGHRA and CDR2 as YSYEKL. The CDR3 DNA sequence: TGCGCCAGCAGCCAAGCCGACATGCCAGATACGCAGTATTTT. This sequence encodes CASSQADMPDTQYF.

The chain joins TRBV18 to TRBJ1-4; TRBD1 is a possible D gene (5 bases). The CDR3 spans 16 residues. V lost 3 bases and J lost 4, with 15 bases in between. Germline loops: CDR1 KGHSH, CDR2 LQKENI. CDR3 DNA sequence: TGTGCCAGCTCACCGATGTCGTTAGGGGTTAATGAAAAACTGTTTTTT. Its translation is CASSPMSLGVNEKLFF.

J is TRBJ1-3 and V is TRBV29-1; 7 nucleotides agree with TRBD1. Germline V lookup: CDR1 SQVTM, CDR2 ANQGSEA. This CDR3 comprises 16 residues. J was trimmed by 0 bases and V by 6 bases; bases with no gene match: 11. The CDR3 sequence: CSVTGEGQRSGNTIYF. CDR3 DNA sequence: TGCAGCGTCACCGGGGAGGGACAGCGCTCTGGAAACACCATATATTTT.

V gene TRBV4-3 combines with J gene TRBJ1-2; 9 bases fit TRBD1. The V and J ends lost 0 bases and 2 bases, in that order; junction bases with no gene match: 4. Germline V gene data show CDR1 as LGHNA and CDR2 as YSLEER. There are 16 residues in the CDR3. CDR3 residues: CASSQDAGQGNYGYTF. CDR3 sequence (DNA): TGCGCCAGCAGCCAAGACGCAGGACAGGGGAACTATGGCTACACCTTC.

About this clone: The same CDR3 can be traced to other DNA sequences in this sample. The V call is TRBV7-9, the J call TRBJ1-3, with no clear D. Trimming took 1 base from V and 0 from J, leaving 10 bases between them. The CDR3 contains 16 residues. The V gene's germline CDR1 is SEHNR and CDR2 FQNEAQ (reference sequence). The CDR3 DNA follows: TGTGCCAGCAGCTTAGGCGGCGGCAGCTCTGGAAACACCATATATTTT. This gives the protein CASSLGGGSSGNTIYF.